This TCR beta chain was identified during a study of Ad26.COV2.S vaccination and SARS-CoV-2 variants listed by TCRdb under 2021. Study-level background: Donors in the vaccine arm were drawn from COV1001, a phase I-IIa trial of Ad26.COV2.S in healthy adults that was multicentre, randomized, double-blind and placebo-controlled. Ad26.COV2.S was given intramuscularly at 5x10^10 or 1x10^11 viral particles, as a single shot or as two shots 56 days apart. Sequencing of the TCRbeta repertoire served to evaluate the specificity and breadth of SARS-CoV-2-reactive T cell receptors following Ad26.COV2.S vaccination. The TCR-sequenced set comprised around 30 samples: some 19 Ad26.COV2.S vaccine recipients, 5 placebo recipients and 8 SARS-CoV-2 convalescent individuals. Participants in the trial were split at random into five groups of five each, receiving low-dose or high-dose Ad26.COV2.S once or twice, or else placebo on both occasions. Investigators remained blinded to trial group allocation during experiments and outcome assessment. Findings and caveats that apply to the study as a whole: Substantial breadth of spike-specific CD8+ and CD4+ T cell responses was reported after vaccination. The study lacked the statistical power to compare responses across vaccine doses or regimens. Ad26.COV2.S recipients had higher spike-specific TCR breadth than placebo recipients (P = 0.0014). The authors noted that the TCR breadth and depth analyses may have underestimated total T cell responses. Vaccine and placebo recipients had comparable non-spike TCR breadth, which fits with the vaccine containing only spike.

The treatment or condition label, as the study defines it: some 20 received Ad26.COV2.S at low or high dose, single or two shots; about 5 received placebo; per-sample allocation not given. For vaccine and placebo recipients, repertoires were sequenced using samples collected on day 63 after the first injection. Between 29 July and 7 August 2020, Cohort 1b enrolled 25 adults aged 18-55 years at one site in Boston, USA. Ad26.COV2.S was a replication-incompetent adenovirus type 26 vector expressing a prefusion-stabilized SARS-CoV-2 spike protein from the original Wuhan strain. Concerning this clone: Its antigen is unknown. Per-nucleotide qualities are absent, and no much larger clonotype sits a single base away.

Taken from cysteine to phenylalanine, the CDR3 has 14 residues. The sequence is cut down to CDR3 DNA, 42 bases in frame from base 1. CDR1 MDHEN and CDR2 SYDVKM are derived from the germline V gene. At the junction V is shortened by 2 bases and J by 5 bases, with 12 bases in between. TCRbeta CDR3 regions were sequenced with the immunoSEQ Assay. After extraction, genomic DNA underwent amplification by bias-controlled multiplex PCR, followed by high-throughput sequencing. The authors' analysis ran thus. To quantify the absolute abundance of every unique TCRbeta CDR3 region, sequences were collapsed and filtered. T cell fraction was estimated by normalization of TCRbeta template counts to usable DNA, with usable DNA being measured through amplification of reference genes present in all nucleated cells. Repertoire TCRs were annotated as SARS-CoV-2-specific by exact matching of V gene, CDR3 amino acid sequence and J gene to a known reactive TCR set. The reference SARS-CoV-2 TCR set was obtained from MIRA and was filtered for enrichment in COVID-19-positive ImmuneCODE repertoires, whereby public or cross-reactive TCRs were removed. Drawing on the MIRA antigens, annotated TCRs were analysed further at the level of specific ORF or position within ORF. Depth was the summed frequency of annotated unique rearrangements, while breadth was defined as annotated unique rearrangements over total unique productive rearrangements. Two-sided Wilcoxon rank-sum tests were applied when comparing TCR breadth between groups. TCRdb's version of the immuneACCESS table is confined to in-frame rearrangements and falls short of the full clone set. An unresolved V gene accounts for under half of the shortfall where checked; the remainder is of unknown origin. The DNA was the basis for D and trimming; V, J and clone size are from that table. The sample table shows around 450,000 clones, and roughly 87% are seen once. The ten largest clonotypes hold around 2.6% of the sample.

The clonotype comes from a person aged 18-60 years who received the Ad26.COV2.S COVID-19 vaccine or a placebo. The specimen was peripheral blood, collected in a trial of Ad26.COV2.S vaccine versus placebo. This receptor chain uses TRBV28 and TRBJ2-5; the D gene lacks a confident call. The sequenced DNA is TGTGCCAGCAGTTTACTCTCGCCCGGGGAGACCCAGTACTTC. Its protein is CASSLLSPGETQYF.